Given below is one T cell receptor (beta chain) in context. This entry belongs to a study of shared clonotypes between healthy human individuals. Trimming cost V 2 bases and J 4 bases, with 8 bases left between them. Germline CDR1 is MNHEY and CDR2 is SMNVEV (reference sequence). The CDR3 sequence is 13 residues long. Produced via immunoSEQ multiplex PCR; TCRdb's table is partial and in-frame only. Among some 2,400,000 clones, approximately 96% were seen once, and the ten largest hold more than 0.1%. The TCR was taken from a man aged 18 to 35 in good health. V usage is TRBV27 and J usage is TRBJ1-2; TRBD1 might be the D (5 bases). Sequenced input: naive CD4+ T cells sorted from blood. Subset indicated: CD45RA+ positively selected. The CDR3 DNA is TGTGCCAGCAGTTTAGAGGGACGCTATGGCTACACCTTC. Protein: CASSLEGRYGYTF.